This record looks at one T cell receptor (beta chain) sequence and its context. As yet, its antigen is unknown. This specimen belongs to a study of cytomegalovirus exposure and HLA in healthy donors. In the PCR, 60 Vbeta and 13 Jbeta primers were used. Clones were read by immunoSEQ multiplex PCR, and TCRdb kept only the in-frame ones, dropping some. The table includes around 220,000 clones, 83% detected once. Study-level points and caveats: An analysis that was carried out later associated 16,951 TCR beta sequences with HLA alleles at 0.05 false discovery rate.

Germline CDR1 KGHSH, CDR2 LQKENI. CDR3 length: 16 amino acids. The V segment lost 5 bases and the J segment 3 bases; nucleotides outside the gene matches: 3. The clonotype originates from a girl between 10 and 17 years old in good health and CMV-seronegative. The V and J genes are TRBV18 and TRBJ2-3; TRBD2 aligns across 15 bases. The sequenced sample was PBMCs. In nucleotides, the CDR3 is TGTGCCAGCTCAAGAGGACTAGCGGGGGGGACAGATACGCAGTATTTT. Protein: CASSRGLAGGTDTQYF.